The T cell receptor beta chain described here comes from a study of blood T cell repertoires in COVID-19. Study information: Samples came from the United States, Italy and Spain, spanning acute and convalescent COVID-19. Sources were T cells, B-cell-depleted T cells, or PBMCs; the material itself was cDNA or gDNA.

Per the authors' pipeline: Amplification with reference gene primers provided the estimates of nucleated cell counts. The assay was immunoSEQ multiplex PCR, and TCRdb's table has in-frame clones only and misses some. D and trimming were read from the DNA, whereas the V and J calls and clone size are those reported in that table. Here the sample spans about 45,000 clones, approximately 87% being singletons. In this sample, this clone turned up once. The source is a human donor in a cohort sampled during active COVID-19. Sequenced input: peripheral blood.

As DNA, the CDR3 is TGCGCCAGCAGCGTAGCCCCCGAGGTCGGGCAGTACTTC. It specifies CASSVAPEVGQYF. V usage is TRBV5-1 and J usage is TRBJ2-7; D is undetermined. Germline-derived CDR1 and CDR2 are SGHRS and YFSETQ. The CDR3 has 13 residues. V was trimmed by 4 bases and J by 9 bases, leaving 17 bases between them.